This TCR beta chain was found in a study of T cell responses to AZD1222 COVID-19 vaccine. Generated by immunoSEQ multiplex PCR, the TCRdb table keeps only in-frame clones and is missing some. The sample has 90,000 to 120,000 clones, around nine tenths seen once. About this clone itself: Its antigen is as yet unknown.

This CDR3 region has 16 residues. Germline loops: CDR1 SGHTA, CDR2 FQGNSA. Trimming took 4 bases from V and 0 from J; bases not matched to a gene: 6. Study-wide points: Mostly white British, mostly female donors; authors suggested clonal diversity may be underestimated. Close to half of spike-specific TCRs reportedly recognize unmutated variant regions. There were repertoire samples only from the period after the peak T cell response.

The sequences come from peripheral blood, collected 28 days after the second dose of the MenACWY control vaccine. This TCR was recovered from an adult who received the MenACWY meningococcal vaccine as a control. The rearrangement joins TRBV7-2 to TRBJ1-3; 7 bases are shared with TRBD1. The DNA for the CDR3 is TGTGCCAGCAGCTCCGACAGGGCCCTCTCTGGAAACACCATATATTTT. This sequence encodes CASSSDRALSGNTIYF. Based on the CDR3 plus reference TRBV7-2 and TRBJ1-3, the full variable domain is GAGVSQSPSNKVTEKGKDVELRCDPISGHTALYWYRQSLGQGLEFLIYFQGNSAPDKSGLPSDRFSAERTGGSVSTLTIQRTQQEDSAVYLCASSSDRALSGNTIYFGEGSWLTVV.